This TCR beta chain was observed in a study of blood T cell repertoires in COVID-19. About the research overall: The United States, Italy and Spain were the sources of the acute and convalescent COVID-19 samples. PBMCs, B-cell-depleted T cells, or T cells were the source of the cDNA or gDNA that made up the material.

J lost 3 bases, V lost 4 bases, and 3 bases had no gene match. This CDR3 has 15 residues. The germline gives CDR1 SGHDN, CDR2 FVKESK. In this sample, this clone turned up a few times. Authors' analysis steps: Amplified reference gene primers provided the basis for estimating nucleated cell counts. Profiling relied on immunoSEQ multiplex PCR, and the TCRdb table lists in-frame clones only, not all of them. That table supplies the V and J calls and clone size; D and trimming were determined from the DNA. The profile covers almost 200,000 clones, with 70% to 90% appearing a single time and 0.75% to 0.95% taken by the ten largest.

The chain combines TRBV14 with TRBJ2-3, with 11 positions matching TRBD2. This clonotype was obtained from a woman aged 70-85 years with acute or convalescent COVID-19. The material sequenced was peripheral blood. CDR3 amino acids: CASSRRLAGTDTQYF. In nucleotides, the CDR3 is TGTGCCAGCAGCCGACGACTAGCGGGAACAGATACGCAGTATTTT. The full variable domain, completed using reference TRBV14 and TRBJ2-3, is EAGVTQFPSHSVIEKGQTVTLRCDPISGHDNLYWYRRVMGKEIKFLLHFVKESKQDESGMPNNRFLAERTGGTYSTLKVQPAELEDSGVYFCASSRRLAGTDTQYFGPGTRLTVL.